These 6 T cell receptor beta chains originate from one sample sequenced in a study of blood T cell repertoires in COVID-19. Using immunoSEQ multiplex PCR, the repertoire was profiled, and TCRdb retains in-frame clones only, with some absent. Here the sample spans over 250,000 clones, under 90% being singletons. The source material was PBMCs or T cells enriched from blood (not recorded which). All receptors come from a man between 25 and 39 years old with acute COVID-19.

V and J are TRBV20-1 and TRBJ2-1, with TRBD2 identical over 12 bases. Germline lookup yields CDR1 DFQATT and CDR2 SNEGSKA (reference sequence). The ends lost 3 bases at V and 9 bases at J; junction bases unmatched: 18. This CDR3 comprises 18 residues. The CDR3 sequence: CSASMRPSGRAGSGEQFF. The CDR3 DNA reads as TGCAGTGCTAGTATGAGACCTAGCGGGAGGGCCGGGTCCGGTGAGCAGTTCTTC.

The gene calls are TRBV4-2 and TRBJ2-1; 10 bases align to TRBD1. This CDR3 has 16 amino acids. The junction had 5 bases not matched to a gene; V was cut back by 1 base and J by 5 bases. Germline CDR1 LGHNA, CDR2 YNFKEQ. Here the CDR3 reads CASSQVEGTGDNEQFF. CDR3 coding DNA: TGTGCCAGCAGCCAAGTTGAGGGGACAGGGGACAATGAGCAGTTCTTC.

The chain joins TRBV7-9 to TRBJ2-4; 10 bases line up with TRBD2. This CDR3 contains 15 residues. CDR1 is SEHNR and CDR2 is FQNEAQ in the germline V gene (reference sequence). The V and J ends lost 4 bases and 6 bases, in that order; junction bases with no gene match: 6. The CDR3 nucleotides are TGTGCCAGCAGCTACACACTAGCGGGAAGAAACATTCAGTACTTC. Its protein product is CASSYTLAGRNIQYF.

The chain links TRBV9 to TRBJ2-1; 8 bases fit TRBD2. Germline lookup yields CDR1 SGDLS and CDR2 YYNGEE. This CDR3 spans 15 amino acids. V dropped 3 bases and J dropped 0; count of bases not matched to a gene: 2. CDR3: CASSAGGSSYNEQFF. Here the CDR3 DNA reads TGTGCCAGCAGCGCGGGAGGGAGCTCCTACAATGAGCAGTTCTTC.

The chain uses TRBV7-9 and TRBJ1-2; D is undetermined. Looked up from germline, CDR1 is SEHNR and CDR2 is FQNEAQ (reference sequence). V gave up 1 base and J gave up 0 bases, with 15 bases separating them. The CDR3 covers 17 residues. This CDR3 reads CASSLGLGGSSNYGYTF. Written as DNA, the CDR3 is TGTGCCAGCAGCTTAGGTCTGGGAGGGTCCTCTAACTATGGCTACACCTTC. Using reference TRBV7-9 and TRBJ1-2 for the parts outside the CDR3, the full variable domain is DTGVSQNPRHKITKRGQNVTFRCDPISEHNRLYWYRQTLGQGPEFLTYFQNEAQLEKSRLLSDRFSAERPKGSFSTLEIQRTEQGDSAMYLCASSLGLGGSSNYGYTFGSGTRLTVV.

The V call is TRBV11-2, the J call TRBJ2-7, with D maybe TRBD2 (5 bases). Trimming stripped 5 bases from V and 3 bases from J, with 14 bases between. The CDR3 runs to 14 residues. CDR1 SGHAT and CDR2 FQNNGV come from the germline V gene. In DNA, the CDR3 is TGTGCCAGCAGCCTCAGTCGGGATATCTACGAGCAGTACGTC. Translated, it gives CASSLSRDIYEQYV.